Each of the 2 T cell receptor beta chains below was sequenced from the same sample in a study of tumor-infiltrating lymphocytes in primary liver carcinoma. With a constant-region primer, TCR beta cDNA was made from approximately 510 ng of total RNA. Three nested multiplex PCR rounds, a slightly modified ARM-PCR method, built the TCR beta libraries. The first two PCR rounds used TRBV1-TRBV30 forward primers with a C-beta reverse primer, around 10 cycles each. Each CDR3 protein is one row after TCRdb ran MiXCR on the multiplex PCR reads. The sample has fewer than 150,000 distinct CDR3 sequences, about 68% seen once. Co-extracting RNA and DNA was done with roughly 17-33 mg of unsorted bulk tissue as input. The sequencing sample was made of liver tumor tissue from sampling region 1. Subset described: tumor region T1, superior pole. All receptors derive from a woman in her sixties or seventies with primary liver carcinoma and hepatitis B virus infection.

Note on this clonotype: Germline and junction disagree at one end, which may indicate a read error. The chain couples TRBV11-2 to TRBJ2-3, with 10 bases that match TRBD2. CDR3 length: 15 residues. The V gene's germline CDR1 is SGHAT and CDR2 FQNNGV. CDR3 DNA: TGTGTCAGCAGCCCCCAGCGGGAGGGCACAGAAACGCAGTATTTT. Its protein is CVSSPQREGTETQYF.

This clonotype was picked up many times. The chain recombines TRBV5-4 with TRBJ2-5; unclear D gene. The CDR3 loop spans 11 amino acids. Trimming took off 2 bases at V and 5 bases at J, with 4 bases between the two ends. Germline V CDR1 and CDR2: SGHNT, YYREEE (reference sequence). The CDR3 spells CASSFTETQYF. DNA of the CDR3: TGTGCCAGCAGCTTTACGGAGACCCAGTACTTC.